This T cell receptor beta chain emerged from a study of Ad26.COV2.S vaccination and SARS-CoV-2 variants. A single count supports this clone. What it binds is unknown. Trimming cost V 4 bases and J 3 bases; bases outside gene matches: 5. Germline V lookup: CDR1 LGHNA, CDR2 YNFKEQ. The CDR3 sequence is 15 residues long. Study-wide results and caveats: Substantial post-vaccination breadth of spike-specific CD8+ and CD4+ T cell responses was reported. Total T cell responses, in the TCR breadth and depth analyses, may have been underestimated. Vaccine and placebo recipients had comparable breadth of non-spike TCRs.

The treatment: around 19 received Ad26.COV2.S at low or high dose, single or two shots; several received placebo; per-sample allocation not given. Samples were taken on day 63 after the first vaccine or placebo injection. The method was immunoSEQ multiplex PCR; TCRdb's version includes in-frame clones alone and lacks a portion of them. The sample shows some 390,000 clones, around nine tenths of them seen only once. The genes are TRBV4-2 and TRBJ2-3, with 9 nucleotides matching TRBD2. The sample in question was peripheral blood, obtained in a trial of Ad26.COV2.S vaccine versus placebo. This TCR was sampled from a person between 18 and 60 years old who received the Ad26.COV2.S COVID-19 vaccine or a placebo. CDR3 nucleotides: TGTGCCAGCAGCCCGTTAGCGGGAGAAACAGATACGCAGTATTTT. Encoded protein: CASSPLAGETDTQYF.